This T cell receptor (beta chain) is drawn from a study of OX40 agonist ivuxolimab in advanced cancers. Produced via immunoSEQ multiplex PCR; TCRdb's table is partial and in-frame only. The sample shows approximately 88,000 clones, 88% of them seen only once. Here the sequenced sample was CD4+ or CD8+ T cells sorted from blood, taken in a trial of the OX40 agonist ivuxolimab. The sequence was obtained from an adult with an advanced solid tumor such as melanoma, head and neck, liver or kidney cancer.

The CDR3 bases are TGTGCCAGTACGCAGGGAAATTGGAACACTGAAGCTTTCTTT. Protein product: CASTQGNWNTEAFF. This chain uses TRBV7-6 with TRBJ1-1; maybe TRBD1 (5 bases). CDR3 size: 14 residues. The germline V gene encodes CDR1 SGHVS and CDR2 FNYEAQ. V was shortened by 9 bases and J by 1 base, with 15 bases between the two germline ends.